This TCR beta chain was sequenced for a study of naive and memory T cell subsets. Cells stained for CD3, CD4, CD8, CD45RA, CD27 and viability were sorted into four CD45RA/CD27 subsets. Per germline, CDR1 SGHVS and CDR2 FQNEAQ. V lost 1 base and J lost 5, with 12 bases in between. This CDR3 has 15 amino acids. Two oligonucleotides, mixed equimolar, formed the beta constant-region primer covering TRBC1 and TRBC2. Four rounds of PCR amplified the ligated cDNA using nested alpha and beta constant-region primers plus SP2. TCRdb reprocessed the UMI-ligation and nested PCR reads via MiXCR and lists one record per CDR3 protein. The sample shows 95,000 to 150,000 distinct CDR3 sequences, approximately 37% of them seen only once. Points from the study as a whole: Over 85% of naive TCR sequences appeared only once, unlike memory subsets.

Regarding this clonotype: The antigen is not known.

This rearrangement joins TRBV7-8 to TRBJ2-4; D is unresolved. What was sequenced was central memory CD4+ T cells from blood. This receptor was taken from a human donor in good health. The CDR3 DNA follows: TGTGCCAGCAGCTTAGATCAAATCCACCAAAACATTCAGTACTTC. This codes for CASSLDQIHQNIQYF.